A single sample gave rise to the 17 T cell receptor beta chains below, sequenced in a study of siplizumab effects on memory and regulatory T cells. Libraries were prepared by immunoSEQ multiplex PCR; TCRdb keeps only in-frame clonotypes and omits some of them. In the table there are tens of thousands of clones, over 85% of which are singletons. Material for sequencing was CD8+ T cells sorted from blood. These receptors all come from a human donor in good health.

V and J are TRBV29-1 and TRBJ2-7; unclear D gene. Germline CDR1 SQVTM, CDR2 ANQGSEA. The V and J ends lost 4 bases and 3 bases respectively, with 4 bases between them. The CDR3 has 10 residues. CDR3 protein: CSVVGYEQYF. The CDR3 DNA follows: TGCAGCGTTGTGGGCTACGAGCAGTACTTC.

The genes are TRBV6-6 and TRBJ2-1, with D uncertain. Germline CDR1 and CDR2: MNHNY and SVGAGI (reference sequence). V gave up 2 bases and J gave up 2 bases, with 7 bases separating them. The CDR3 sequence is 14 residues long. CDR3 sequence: CASSYGQAYNEQFF. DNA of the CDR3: TGTGCCAGCAGTTACGGGCAGGCCTACAATGAGCAGTTCTTC.

The chain's CDR3 is CASSAHRDVGDGYTF. The CDR3 DNA reads TGTGCCAGCAGTGCGCACCGGGACGTAGGTGATGGCTACACCTTC. This chain uses TRBV6-5 with TRBJ1-2, with D possibly being TRBD1 (5 bases). Germline V gives CDR1 MNHEY, CDR2 SVGAGI. The ends were cut back, 5 bases at V and 6 bases at J, with 19 bases in the middle. CDR3 length equals 15 residues.

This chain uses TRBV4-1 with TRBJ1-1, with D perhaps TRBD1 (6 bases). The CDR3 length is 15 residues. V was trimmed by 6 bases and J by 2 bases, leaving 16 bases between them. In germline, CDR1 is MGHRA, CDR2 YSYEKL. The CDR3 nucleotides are TGCGCCAGCAGTCAATTACAGGGATTCAACACTGAAGCTTTCTTT. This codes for CASSQLQGFNTEAFF.

CDR3 in DNA: TGTGCCAGCAGCTTGGGAGGATTAAGTGAGCAGTTCTTC. It translates to CASSLGGLSEQFF. The rearrangement links TRBV7-3 to TRBJ2-1; maybe TRBD2 (6 bases). V was clipped by 3 bases and J by 9 bases, with 12 bases between them. Germline CDR1 reads SGHTA; CDR2 reads FQGTGA. The CDR3 has 13 amino acids.

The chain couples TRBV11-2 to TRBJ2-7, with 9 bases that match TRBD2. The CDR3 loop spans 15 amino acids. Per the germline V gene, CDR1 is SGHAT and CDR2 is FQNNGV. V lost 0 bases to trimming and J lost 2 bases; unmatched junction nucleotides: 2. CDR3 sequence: CASSLDQREAYEQYF. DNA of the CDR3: TGTGCCAGCAGCTTAGATCAGCGGGAGGCCTACGAGCAGTACTTC.

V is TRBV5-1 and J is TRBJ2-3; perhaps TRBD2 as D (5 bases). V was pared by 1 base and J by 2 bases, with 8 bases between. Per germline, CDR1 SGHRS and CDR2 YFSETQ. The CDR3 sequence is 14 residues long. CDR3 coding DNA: TGCGCCAGCAGCTTGAGACGGGACACAGATACGCAGTATTTT. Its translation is CASSLRRDTDTQYF.

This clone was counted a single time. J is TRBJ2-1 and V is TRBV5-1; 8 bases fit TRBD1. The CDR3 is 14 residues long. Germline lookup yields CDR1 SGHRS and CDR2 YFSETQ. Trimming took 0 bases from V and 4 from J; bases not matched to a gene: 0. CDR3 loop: CASSLGTGYNEQFF. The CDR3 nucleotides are TGCGCCAGCAGCTTGGGGACAGGGTACAATGAGCAGTTCTTC.

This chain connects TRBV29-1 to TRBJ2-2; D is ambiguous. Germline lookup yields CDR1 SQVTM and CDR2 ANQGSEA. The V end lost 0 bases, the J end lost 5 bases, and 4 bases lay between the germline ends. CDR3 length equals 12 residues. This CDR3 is CSVEEETGELFF. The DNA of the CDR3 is TGCAGCGTTGAAGAGGAGACCGGGGAGCTGTTTTTT.

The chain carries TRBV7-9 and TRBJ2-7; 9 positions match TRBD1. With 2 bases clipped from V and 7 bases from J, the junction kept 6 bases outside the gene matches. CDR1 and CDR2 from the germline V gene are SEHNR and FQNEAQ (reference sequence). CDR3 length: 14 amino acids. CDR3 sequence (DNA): TGTGCCAGCAGCTTACGAGACAGGGGGATTGAGCAGTACTTC. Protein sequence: CASSLRDRGIEQYF. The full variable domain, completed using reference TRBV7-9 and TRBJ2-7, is DTGVSQNPRHKITKRGQNVTFRCDPISEHNRLYWYRQTLGQGPEFLTYFQNEAQLEKSRLLSDRFSAERPKGSFSTLEIQRTEQGDSAMYLCASSLRDRGIEQYFGPGTRLTVT.

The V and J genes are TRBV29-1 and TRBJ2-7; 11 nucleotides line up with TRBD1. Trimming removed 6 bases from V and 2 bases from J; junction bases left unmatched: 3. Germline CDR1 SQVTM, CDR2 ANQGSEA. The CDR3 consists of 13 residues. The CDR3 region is CSVPGQGAYEQYF. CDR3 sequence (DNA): TGCAGCGTACCGGGACAGGGGGCCTACGAGCAGTACTTC.

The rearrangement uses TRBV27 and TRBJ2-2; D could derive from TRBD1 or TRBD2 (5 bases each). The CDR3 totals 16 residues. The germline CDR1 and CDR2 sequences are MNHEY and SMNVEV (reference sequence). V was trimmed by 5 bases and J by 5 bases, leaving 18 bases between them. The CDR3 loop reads CASSPLGTAITGELFF. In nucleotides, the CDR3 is TGTGCCAGCAGTCCCCTAGGGACGGCAATAACCGGGGAGCTGTTTTTT.

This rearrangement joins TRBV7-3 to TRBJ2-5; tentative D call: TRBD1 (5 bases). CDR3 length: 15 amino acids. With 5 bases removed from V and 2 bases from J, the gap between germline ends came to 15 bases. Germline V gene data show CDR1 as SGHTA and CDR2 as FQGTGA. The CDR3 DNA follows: TGTGCCAGCAGCCCAGGGTCAGTAACTCAAGAGACCCAGTACTTC. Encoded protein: CASSPGSVTQETQYF.

The CDR3: CASILRVAEAFF. The CDR3, as DNA: TGTGCCAGCATTTTAAGGGTTGCTGAAGCTTTCTTT. This chain links TRBV2 with TRBJ1-1; unclear D gene. Per germline, CDR1 SNHLY and CDR2 FYNNEI. The CDR3 totals 12 residues. With 7 bases removed from V and 6 bases from J, the gap between germline ends came to 12 bases.

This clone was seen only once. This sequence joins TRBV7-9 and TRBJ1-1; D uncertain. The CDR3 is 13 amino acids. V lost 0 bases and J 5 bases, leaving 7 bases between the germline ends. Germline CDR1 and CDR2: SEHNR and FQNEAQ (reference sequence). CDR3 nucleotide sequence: TGTGCCAGCAGCTTAGCGCTGGCGACTGAAGCTTTCTTT. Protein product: CASSLALATEAFF.

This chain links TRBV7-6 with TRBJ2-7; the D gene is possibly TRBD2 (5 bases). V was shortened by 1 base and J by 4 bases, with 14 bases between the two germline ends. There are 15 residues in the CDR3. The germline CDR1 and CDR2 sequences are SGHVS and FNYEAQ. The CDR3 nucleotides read TGTGCCAGCAGCTTAGGTTCCGGGGTTGGGTACGAGCAGTACTTC. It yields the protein CASSLGSGVGYEQYF.

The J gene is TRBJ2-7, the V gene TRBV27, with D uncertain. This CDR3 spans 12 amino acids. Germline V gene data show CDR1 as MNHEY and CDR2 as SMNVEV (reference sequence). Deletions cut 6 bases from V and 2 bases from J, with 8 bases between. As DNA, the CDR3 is TGTGCCAGCAGCCCTGGGCCCTACGAGCAGTACTTC. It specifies CASSPGPYEQYF.